The entry below describes one TCR beta chain. As yet, its antigen is unknown. This specimen belongs to a study of OX40 agonist ivuxolimab in advanced cancers. Study observations and caveats: CD4+ and CD8+ blood T cells expanded clonally by week 6 at 0.1 to 3.0 mg/kg. Fewer expanded clones were found on average in CD4+ than in CD8+ T cells.

Clones were sequenced by immunoSEQ multiplex PCR, and TCRdb holds only the in-frame ones, with some missing. Of 60,000 to 75,000 clones detected, around 90% appear once; the ten largest clones hold under 2.5%. With V trimmed by 6 bases and J by 1 base, 6 bases remained unmatched. Germline CDR1 and CDR2: SNHLY and FYNNEI. The CDR3 length is 15 residues. The chain couples TRBV2 to TRBJ2-7; 10 bases are a match to TRBD1. The sequences come from CD4+ or CD8+ T cells sorted from blood, collected in a trial of the OX40 agonist ivuxolimab. The clonotype originates from an adult with an advanced solid tumor such as melanoma, head and neck, liver or kidney cancer. The CDR3 loop reads CASRPGQGQSYEQYF. The CDR3 DNA follows: TGTGCCAGCAGACCGGGACAGGGGCAATCCTACGAGCAGTACTTC. The full variable domain, in which reference TRBV2 and TRBJ2-7 provide the parts outside the CDR3, is EPEVTQTPSHQVTQMGQEVILRCVPISNHLYFYWYRQILGQKVEFLVSFYNNEISEKSEIFDDQFSVERPDGSNFTLKIRSTKLEDSAMYFCASRPGQGQSYEQYFGPGTRLTVT.